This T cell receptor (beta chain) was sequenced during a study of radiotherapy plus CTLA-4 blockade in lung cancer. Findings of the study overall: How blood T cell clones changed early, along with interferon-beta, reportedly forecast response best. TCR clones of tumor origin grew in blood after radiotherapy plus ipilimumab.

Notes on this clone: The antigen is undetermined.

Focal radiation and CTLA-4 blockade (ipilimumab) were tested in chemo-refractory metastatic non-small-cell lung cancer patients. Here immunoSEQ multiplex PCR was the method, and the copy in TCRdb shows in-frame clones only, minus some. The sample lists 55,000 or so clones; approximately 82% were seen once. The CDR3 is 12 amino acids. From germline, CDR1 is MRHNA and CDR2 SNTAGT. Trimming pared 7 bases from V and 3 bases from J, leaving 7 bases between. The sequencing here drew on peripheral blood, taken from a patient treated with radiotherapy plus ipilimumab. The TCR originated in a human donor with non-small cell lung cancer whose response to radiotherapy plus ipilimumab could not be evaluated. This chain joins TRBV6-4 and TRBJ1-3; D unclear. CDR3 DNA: TGTGCCAGCATCCCACTTGGAAACACCATATATTTT. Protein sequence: CASIPLGNTIYF.